The clone carrying this T cell receptor beta chain was observed many times. The antigen remains unidentified. This specimen comes from a study of regulatory T cells in long-lasting Graves disease. Study as a whole: Positive TSH receptor antibodies alongside over 5 years of antithyroid drugs were what marked Graves' disease as persistent.

Combining iRepertoire HTBI primers with Arm-PCR of CDR3 regions, the authors built TCR beta libraries. Original analysis: Samples revealed approximately 60 TRBV and approximately 15 TRBJ segments. TCRdb processed the multiplex PCR reads anew with MiXCR; each CDR3 protein has one entry. TCRdb's processing, not the study's, gives the V and J calls here. Of 300,000 to 500,000 distinct CDR3 sequences in the sample, about a fifth were seen once. Study-wide points: Accuracy was possibly reduced by small sample size.

The germline V and J ends were trimmed by 1 base and 7 bases, with 8 bases remaining between them. The length of the CDR3 is 14 residues. Time point described: persistent/refractory GD, antithyroid drugs over 5 years with positive TRAb. Following extraction of RNA from PBMCs, that RNA was used to make the TCR library. This sequence originates from a female donor with Graves disease. The genes are TRBV12-3 or TRBV12-4 and TRBJ1-6; D call uncertain. Sequencing was performed on peripheral blood mononuclear cells (PBMCs), taken when the disease was refractory, from a patient treated with antithyroid drugs. CDR3 bases: TGTGCCAGCAGTTTAGGCCAGTTGAATTCACCCCTCCACTTT. This codes for CASSLGQLNSPLHF.